This T cell receptor (beta chain) originates from a study of blood T cell repertoires in COVID-19. Across the study: There were acute and convalescent COVID-19 samples, and they came from the United States, Italy and Spain. T cells, B-cell-depleted T cells, or PBMCs provided the cDNA or gDNA that served as material.

From germline, CDR1 is KGHSH and CDR2 LQKENI. Unmatched junction bases numbered 8, after V lost 0 bases and J lost 4 bases. The CDR3 spans 17 residues. Using immunoSEQ multiplex PCR, the repertoire was profiled, and TCRdb retains in-frame clones only, with some absent. Here the sample spans about 100,000 clones, over 75% being singletons. This receptor was obtained from a man aged 50-59 years with acute or convalescent COVID-19. Sequencing was performed on peripheral blood. The genes are TRBV18 and TRBJ2-3; 9 nucleotides match TRBD2. The CDR3 spells CASSPPATSGLADTQYF. CDR3 nucleotide sequence: TGTGCCAGCTCACCACCAGCAACTAGCGGGTTAGCAGATACGCAGTATTTT.